The 14 T cell receptor beta chains presented below share a single source sample, sequenced in a study of CD8+CD57+ T cells in acquired aplastic anemia listed by TCRdb under 2018. Sequencing relied on an Illumina HiSeq 2000. Profiling of TCR beta VDJ combinations and CDR3 sequences used genomic DNA as the template. TCRdb ran its own pipeline on the public reads, namely fastp trimming at Q25 and MiXCR clone calling, and kept in-frame beta chains. CDR3 protein sequences are deduplicated, and each keeps its most common genes and DNA. This sample gives around 250,000 distinct CDR3 sequences in total; roughly three fifths of them show up just once. The ten largest clones add up to roughly 8% of the sample. Material for sequencing was sorted CD4+, CD8+, or CD8+CD57+ T cells (not recorded which) from PBMCs. The source is a human donor with severe aplastic anemia or a healthy control (not recorded which).

This clonotype was counted ten times or more. This chain joins TRBV20-1 and TRBJ2-6; perhaps TRBD2 as D (6 bases). Germline lookup yields CDR1 DFQATT and CDR2 SNEGSKA (reference sequence). Trimming left V 0 bases short and J 4 bases short, with 19 bases between. The CDR3 is made up of 18 amino acids. The CDR3 sequence: CSARDPRGVDRGANVLTF. The CDR3 DNA is TGCAGTGCTAGAGATCCGCGGGGCGTGGATCGAGGGGCCAACGTCCTGACTTTC.

This clonotype was detected ten times or more. The CDR3 DNA sequence: TGTGCCAGCAGTTACTTTGAGTCCCCCCAGCATTTT. This encodes CASSYFESPQHF. The chain carries TRBV6-2 or TRBV6-3 and TRBJ1-5; D not resolved. With 1 base removed from V and 10 bases from J, the gap between germline ends came to 8 bases. The CDR3 has 12 residues. The germline V gene encodes CDR1 MNHEY and CDR2 SVGEGT.

J is TRBJ1-4 and V is TRBV4-3; D may be TRBD1 (5 bases). Germline loops: CDR1 LGHNA, CDR2 YSLEER. The CDR3 loop spans 17 amino acids. The ends were cut back, 0 bases at V and 6 bases at J, with 17 bases in the middle. The chain's CDR3 is CASSQDYGQGEDEKLFF. The CDR3 region has the DNA TGCGCCAGCAGCCAAGATTACGGGCAAGGGGAGGATGAAAAACTGTTTTTT.

The V call is TRBV2, the J call TRBJ2-7, with 9 positions matching TRBD2. In germline, CDR1 is SNHLY, CDR2 FYNNEI. V was pared by 8 bases and J by 6 bases, with 11 bases of the junction left unmatched. The CDR3 has 14 amino acids. CDR3 sequence reads: CASLHSGTSTEQYF. In DNA form, the CDR3 reads TGTGCCAGCCTTCACTCCGGGACTAGCACCGAGCAGTACTTC.

There are many counts of this clonotype. A read error is possible here, since a much larger clone lies one base away. The rearrangement uses TRBV7-3 and TRBJ2-7; D is undetermined. The germline V gene has CDR1 SGHTA and CDR2 FQGTGA. The CDR3 consists of 14 residues. The CDR3 DNA reads TGTGCCAGCAGCTTAGGGCCCAGCTCCTACGAGCAGCACTTC. Residues: CASSLGPSSYEQHF.

The DNA for the CDR3 is TGTGCCAGCAGTTTGGGACAGGCTAATGAAAAACTGTTTTTT. The encoded protein is CASSLGQANEKLFF. This chain links TRBV12-3 or TRBV12-4 with TRBJ1-4; 8 nucleotides match TRBD1. The V and J ends lost 3 bases and 3 bases, in that order; junction bases with no gene match: 0. The length of the CDR3 is 14 residues.

This clonotype was observed at least ten times. The V gene is TRBV29-1, the J gene TRBJ2-2, with TRBD2 matching over 10 bases. Germline V gene data show CDR1 as SQVTM and CDR2 as ANQGSEA. The CDR3 covers 16 residues. V trimming: 4 bases; J trimming: 1 base; junction bases outside the gene matches: 6. The CDR3 bases are TGCAGCGTTGGAGTAGCGGGGGGCCTGAACACCGGGGAGCTGTTTTTT. The encoded protein is CSVGVAGGLNTGELFF.

The chain is built from TRBV10-2 and TRBJ2-6; perhaps TRBD1 as D (7 bases). CDR1 WSHSY and CDR2 SAAADI come from the germline V gene. Trimming pared 5 bases from V and 4 bases from J, leaving 15 bases between. This CDR3 contains 16 residues. The CDR3 coding sequence is TGCGCCAGCAGTCGGGGCAGGGGGGCCGGGGCCAACGTCCTGACTTTC. This codes for CASSRGRGAGANVLTF.

This clonotype was detected only a few times. The chain couples TRBV9 to TRBJ2-3; D gene ambiguous. Germline-derived CDR1 and CDR2 are SGDLS and YYNGEE. V was clipped by 7 bases and J by 2 bases, with 8 bases between them. The CDR3 runs 12 residues. CDR3 bases: TGTGCCAGCCTGGGCGACACAGATACGCAGTATTTT. Protein sequence: CASLGDTDTQYF.

This clonotype was found many times. The gene calls are TRBV6-2 or TRBV6-3 and TRBJ1-5, with 7 bases identical to TRBD1. V lost 2 bases and J lost 2; bases outside the gene matches: 3. The CDR3 contains 15 residues. Per the germline V gene, CDR1 is MNHEY and CDR2 is SVGEGT. The CDR3 reads CASSYRQGGNQPQHF. Here the CDR3 DNA reads TGTGCCAGCAGTTACCGACAGGGTGGCAATCAGCCCCAGCATTTT.

The chain combines TRBV10-2 with TRBJ1-1; D is uncertain. Germline V gene sequence: CDR1 WSHSY, CDR2 SAAADI. The CDR3 spans 12 residues. Trimming took 10 bases from V and 1 from J, leaving 10 bases between them. CDR3 sequence (DNA): TGCGCCAACAGAGAAAAGAACACTGAAGCTTTCTTT. It encodes CANREKNTEAFF.

With respect to this clonotype: This CDR3 is missing its conserved last phenylalanine or tryptophan, likely due to a read error. The chain is built from TRBV24-1 and TRBJ2-5; D is undetermined. This CDR3 region has 13 residues. Germline CDR1 KGHDR, CDR2 SFDVKD. This CDR3 reads CAASSPDEETQYL. Here the CDR3 DNA reads TGTGCCGCCAGCAGTCCGGATGAAGAGACCCAGTACCTC.

This rearrangement joins TRBV20-1 to TRBJ2-3, with 8 bases fitting TRBD2. CDR3 length: 15 residues. The V gene end was trimmed by 5 bases and the J gene end by 2 bases; junction bases not matched to a gene: 9. From germline, CDR1 is DFQATT and CDR2 SNEGSKA (reference sequence). This CDR3 is CSALFTSGYTDTQYF. The DNA of the CDR3 is TGCAGTGCTCTTTTTACTAGCGGATACACAGATACGCAGTATTTT.

The chain is built from TRBV24-1 and TRBJ2-7; D unclear. The V end was cut by 0 bases, the J end by 5 bases, with 7 bases between. The CDR3 is 13 amino acids. Germline CDR1 and CDR2: KGHDR and SFDVKD. The CDR3 coding sequence is TGTGCCACCAGTGATTTGTGGAGCCACGAGCAGTACTTC. As protein: CATSDLWSHEQYF.